Reported below is one T cell receptor beta chain. Germline values: CDR1 SGHAT, CDR2 FQDESV (reference sequence). Losses at the gene ends were 2 bases for V and 6 bases for J; bases not matched to a gene: 9. The length of the CDR3 is 16 residues. The assay was immunoSEQ multiplex PCR, and TCRdb's table has in-frame clones only and misses some. Altogether 55,000 to 75,000 clones are present, roughly 91% being singletons, with the ten largest covering less than 1.5%. The sample belongs to a study of T cell changes during pregnancy in multiple sclerosis. This TCR came from a female donor in good health, enrolled as a control in a pregnancy study. The sequencing used peripheral blood, collected after pregnancy. This sequence joins TRBV11-1 and TRBJ1-2, with 10 positions matching TRBD1. CDR3 loop: CASSLSPGQGGHGYTF. CDR3 coding DNA: TGTGCCAGCAGCTTATCGCCCGGACAGGGGGGCCATGGCTACACCTTC.